This TCR beta chain was captured in a study of blood T cell repertoires in COVID-19. Study-level background: From T cells, B-cell-depleted T cells, or PBMCs came the material, which was cDNA or gDNA.

The data were produced by immunoSEQ multiplex PCR, yet TCRdb's version contains in-frame clones alone and is incomplete. Of 120,000 to 150,000 clones in the sample, about 91% were seen once. The source of this sequence is a human donor in a cohort sampled during active COVID-19. Sequencing was carried out using peripheral blood.

The DNA of the CDR3 is TGTGCCAGTAGTAGAGCGGGGGATTCCTACAATGAGCAGTTCTTC. Encoded protein: CASSRAGDSYNEQFF. This chain joins TRBV19 and TRBJ2-1; TRBD2 agrees at 8 bases. Germline assignment: CDR1 LNHDA and CDR2 SQIVND (reference sequence). The CDR3 has 15 amino acids. V lost 4 bases and J lost 1; bases outside the gene matches: 3.